A single sample gave rise to the 12 T cell receptor beta chains below, sequenced in a study of CD8+ T cells in alopecia areata. Stated treatment: oral pan-JAK inhibitor, 5-10 mg twice daily. Extracted RNA was reverse transcribed, and the resulting cDNA served as sequencing template. Sequencing used immunoSEQ multiplex PCR; TCRdb keeps in-frame clones, though not all of them. The data show 95,000 to 110,000 clones, 65% to 90% seen once. This sample comprised CD8+ T cells sorted from blood, obtained at roughly week 30, from a patient treated with tofacitinib. The receptors come from a human donor with alopecia areata.

This clone has a handful of counts. The chain employs TRBV29-1 and TRBJ2-2; maybe TRBD1 (5 bases). CDR3 size: 13 residues. V shed 4 bases and J shed 1 base, with 7 bases lying between them. Per germline, CDR1 SQVTM and CDR2 ANQGSEA. CDR3 in amino acids: CSVVGQNTGELFF. DNA for the CDR3: TGCAGCGTTGTTGGACAGAACACCGGGGAGCTGTTTTTT.

This clone occurred once. The V and J genes are TRBV14 and TRBJ2-7; 9 nucleotides align to TRBD2. Trimming took 2 bases from V and 4 from J; bases not matched to a gene: 15. CDR3 length: 18 residues. The germline V gene has CDR1 SGHDN and CDR2 FVKESK. The CDR3 loop reads CASSQSDSGKREVYEQYF. The CDR3 nucleotides are TGTGCCAGCAGCCAATCGGACAGTGGCAAGCGGGAGGTATACGAGCAGTACTTC. The full variable domain, with the rest looked up from reference TRBV14 and TRBJ2-7, is EAGVTQFPSHSVIEKGQTVTLRCDPISGHDNLYWYRRVMGKEIKFLLHFVKESKQDESGMPNNRFLAERTGGTYSTLKVQPAELEDSGVYFCASSQSDSGKREVYEQYFGPGTRLTVT.

This chain joins TRBV7-6 and TRBJ1-1; the match to TRBD1 covers 8 bases. The CDR3 totals 16 residues. The ends lost 1 base at V and 1 base at J; junction bases unmatched: 5. The germline gives CDR1 SGHVS, CDR2 FNYEAQ. The CDR3 DNA is TGTGCCAGCAGCTTAGGTAGACAGGGGAGGAACACTGAAGCTTTCTTT. It specifies CASSLGRQGRNTEAFF. The full variable domain, completed using reference TRBV7-6 and TRBJ1-1, is GAGVSQSPRYKVTKRGQDVALRCDPISGHVSLYWYRQALGQGPEFLTYFNYEAQQDKSGLPNDRFSAERPEGSISTLTIQRTEQRDSAMYRCASSLGRQGRNTEAFFGQGTRLTVV.

This chain connects TRBV2 to TRBJ1-1, with D possibly being TRBD1 (6 bases). V lost 6 bases to trimming and J lost 4 bases, with 24 bases between them. Germline V lookup: CDR1 SNHLY, CDR2 FYNNEI. The CDR3 spans 17 residues. The CDR3 reads CASSLTPLTGKGTEAFF. CDR3 bases: TGTGCCAGCAGCCTTACGCCCCTGACAGGCAAAGGCACTGAAGCTTTCTTT.

CDR3 residues: CASSLHVVMDPGELFF. Written as DNA, the CDR3 is TGTGCCAGCAGCTTACACGTTGTAATGGATCCCGGGGAGCTGTTTTTT. The chain employs TRBV7-9 and TRBJ2-2; no clear D gene. CDR3 length: 16 amino acids. The V gene's germline CDR1 is SEHNR and CDR2 FQNEAQ (reference sequence). Trimming removed 2 bases at V and 6 bases at J, with 16 bases between. The whole variable domain, remainder taken from reference TRBV7-9 and TRBJ2-2, is DTGVSQNPRHKITKRGQNVTFRCDPISEHNRLYWYRQTLGQGPEFLTYFQNEAQLEKSRLLSDRFSAERPKGSFSTLEIQRTEQGDSAMYLCASSLHVVMDPGELFFGEGSRLTVL.

The chain joins TRBV7-9 to TRBJ2-3, with 10 bases aligning to TRBD2. The CDR3 covers 16 residues. The J segment lost 1 base and the V segment lost 5 bases, leaving 6 bases of the junction unmatched. Germline V gene sequence: CDR1 SEHNR, CDR2 FQNEAQ (reference sequence). DNA for the CDR3: TGTGCCAGCAGCCATACCGGGACTAGCGGCACAGATACGCAGTATTTT. Translated: CASSHTGTSGTDTQYF.

This chain links TRBV10-3 with TRBJ2-5; tentative D call: TRBD2 (6 bases). TRBJ2-7 matches the DNA end more closely, so the J call is doubtful. The CDR3 loop spans 13 amino acids. Per the germline V gene, CDR1 is ENHRY and CDR2 is SYGVKD. The DNA for the CDR3 is TGTGCCGCAACGGAGGGCGGTTCCTACGAGCAGTACTTC. It translates to CAATEGGSYEQYF.

This CDR3 reads CSVEDERGGETQYF. The CDR3 region has the DNA TGCAGCGTTGAAGATGAAAGGGGAGGAGAGACCCAGTACTTC. The chain employs TRBV29-1 and TRBJ2-5, with D perhaps matching TRBD2 (6 bases). The V end was cut by 0 bases, the J end by 4 bases, with 12 bases between. The CDR3 is 14 amino acids. CDR1 is SQVTM, CDR2 ANQGSEA, per germline.

This clone has a single count. The J gene is TRBJ2-1, the V gene TRBV7-9; TRBD2 matches at 11 bases. There are 19 residues in the CDR3. Germline-derived CDR1 and CDR2 are SEHNR and FQNEAQ (reference sequence). V dropped 5 bases and J dropped 1; count of bases not matched to a gene: 13. The CDR3: CASSPTLAGGPPSYNEQFF. CDR3 bases: TGTGCCAGCAGCCCGACTCTAGCGGGAGGCCCTCCGTCCTACAATGAGCAGTTCTTC.

The V and J genes are TRBV4-1 and TRBJ2-7; D not resolved. Germline CDR1 and CDR2: MGHRA and YSYEKL. V gave up 5 bases and J gave up 2 bases, with 16 bases separating them. This CDR3 region has 15 residues. CDR3 sequence: CASSAEVQAAYEQYF. For the CDR3, the DNA is TGCGCCAGCAGCGCAGAGGTGCAGGCGGCCTACGAGCAGTACTTC.

As regards this clone: The junction does not match germline at one end; this may be a read error. The chain has TRBV29-1 and TRBJ2-1, with 8 bases matching TRBD2. Germline V CDR1 and CDR2: SQVTM, ANQGSEA. The CDR3 runs 11 residues. CDR3 region: CSVEAREGPVF. As DNA, the CDR3 is TGCAGCGTTGAGGCTCGGGAGGGCCCGGTCTTC.

J is TRBJ2-7 and V is TRBV27; a possible D gene is TRBD1 (5 bases). The CDR3 consists of 13 residues. Germline lookup yields CDR1 MNHEY and CDR2 SMNVEV (reference sequence). V dropped 6 bases and J dropped 6 bases, with 15 bases sitting between them. In DNA form, the CDR3 reads TGTGCCAGCAGCCCAGGGTTATGGGTCGAGCAGTACTTC. Translation: CASSPGLWVEQYF.